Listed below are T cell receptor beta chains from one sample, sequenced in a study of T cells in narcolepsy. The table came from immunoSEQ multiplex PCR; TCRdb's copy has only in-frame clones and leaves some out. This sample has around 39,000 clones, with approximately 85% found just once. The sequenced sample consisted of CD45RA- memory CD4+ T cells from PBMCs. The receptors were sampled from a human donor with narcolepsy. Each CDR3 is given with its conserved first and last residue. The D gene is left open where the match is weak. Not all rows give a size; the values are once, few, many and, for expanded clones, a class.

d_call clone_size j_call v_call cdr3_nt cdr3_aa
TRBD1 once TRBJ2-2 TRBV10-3 TGTGCCATCACGGGCACAGGGGGAGGCACCGGGGAGCTGTTTTTT CAITGTGGGTGELFF
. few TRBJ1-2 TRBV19 TGTGCCAGTAGTCTGCAGGGCTCTGGCTACACCTTC CASSLQGSGYTF
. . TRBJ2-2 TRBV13 TGTGCCAGCAGCCGGGAACGTGGCTCCGGGGAGCTGTTTTTT CASSRERGSGELFF
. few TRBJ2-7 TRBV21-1 TGTGCCAGCACCCGACTAGCGGGGTACACCTACGAGCAGTACTTC CASTRLAGYTYEQYF
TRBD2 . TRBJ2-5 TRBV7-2 TGTGCCAGCAGCTCCCCGGGCGGGGGGGCCATCGGAGAGACCCAGTACTTC CASSSPGGGAIGETQYF
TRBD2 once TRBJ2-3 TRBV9 TGTGCCAGCAGCTCTCTGACTAGCGCTGGCACAGATACGCAGTATTTT CASSSLTSAGTDTQYF
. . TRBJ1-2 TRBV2 TGTGCCAGCATTAGAGACAGGCTCACTAACTATGGCTACACCTTC CASIRDRLTNYGYTF
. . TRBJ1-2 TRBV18 TGCGCCAGCTCACCGAAGGCAGGGTCTGGCTACACCTTC CASSPKAGSGYTF
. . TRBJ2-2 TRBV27 TGTGCCAGCAGAATGCTCGGGAACACCGGGGAGCTGTTTTTT CASRMLGNTGELFF
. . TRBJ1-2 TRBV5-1 TGCGCCAGCAGCTTGGGAACACGGACAGCCTCCCTCGCCTATGGCTACACCTTC CASSLGTRTASLAYGYTF
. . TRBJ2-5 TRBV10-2 TGCGCCAGCAGTGTTACAGTAAGGACAGAGACCCAGTACTTC CASSVTVRTETQYF
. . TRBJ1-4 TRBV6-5 TGTGCCAGCAGGCCCCACGGCGGGGAAAAACTGTTTTTT CASRPHGGEKLFF
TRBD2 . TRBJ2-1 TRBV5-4 TGTGCCAGCAGCTTGTCGGGGGGGACCTACAATGAGCAGTTCTTC CASSLSGGTYNEQFF
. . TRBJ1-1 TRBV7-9 TGTGCCAGCAGCGCACAGGGTGGCACTGAAGCTTTCTTT CASSAQGGTEAFF
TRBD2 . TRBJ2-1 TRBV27 TGTGCCAGCAACCTACTCCGGGACTATCGAAATGAGCAGTTCTTC CASNLLRDYRNEQFF
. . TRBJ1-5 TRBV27 TGTGCCAGCAGTCCGTATCAGCCCCAGCATTTT CASSPYQPQHF
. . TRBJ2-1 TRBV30 TGTGCCTGGAGTGTAGAGTGGGGCGGAAATGAGCAGTTCTTC CAWSVEWGGNEQFF
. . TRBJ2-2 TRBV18 TGTGCCAGCTCACCACCCCCCGGCACCGGGGAGCTGTTTTTT CASSPPPGTGELFF
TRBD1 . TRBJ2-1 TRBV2 TGTGCCAGCAGGGGGACAGGGATCAATGAGCAGTTCTTC CASRGTGINEQFF
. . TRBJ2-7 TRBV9 TGTGCCAGCAGCGGCGGGAGGACAGGTCCCAGCTCCTACGAGCAGTACTTC CASSGGRTGPSSYEQYF
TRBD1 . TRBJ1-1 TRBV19 TGTGCCAGTAGAGAAACAGGGGCCACTGAAGCTTTCTTT CASRETGATEAFF
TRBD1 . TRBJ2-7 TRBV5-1 TGCGCCAGCAGCTCCACCGGGACAGTCTCCTACGAGCAGTACTTC CASSSTGTVSYEQYF
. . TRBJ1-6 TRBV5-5 TGTGCCAGCAGGCACGGGGTGGGGAATAATTCACCCCTCCACTTT CASRHGVGNNSPLHF
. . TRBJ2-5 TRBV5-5 TGTGCCAGCAGCTTTCTCTGGGGCTCTACTCACTACCAAGAGACCCAGTACTTC CASSFLWGSTHYQETQYF
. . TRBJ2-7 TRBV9 TGTGCCAGCAGCGTTTCCGAGGGGGGCGAGCAGTACTTC CASSVSEGGEQYF
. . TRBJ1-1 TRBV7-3 TGTGCCAGCAGCAATCAGGCACGGGGTACTGAAGCTTTCTTT CASSNQARGTEAFF
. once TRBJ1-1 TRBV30 TGTGCCTGGAGGGTCCCCAGGGACACTGAAGCTTTCTTT CAWRVPRDTEAFF
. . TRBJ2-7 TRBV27 TGTGCCAGCAGTTTATCGCGTACAGCCTACGAGCAGTACTTC CASSLSRTAYEQYF
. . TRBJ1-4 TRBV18 TGTGCCAGCTCACAGAGGACATTAGCAACTAATGAAAAACTGTTTTTT CASSQRTLATNEKLFF
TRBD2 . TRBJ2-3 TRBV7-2 TGTGCCAGCAGCTTATTCGGGACTAGCGGTAGCACAGATACGCAGTATTTT CASSLFGTSGSTDTQYF
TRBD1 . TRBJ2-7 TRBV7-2 TGTGCCAGCAGCCCTGACAGGGCAGTCGGGGAGCAGTACTTC CASSPDRAVGEQYF
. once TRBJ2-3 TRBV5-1 TGCGCCAGCAGCTTGCGGGGAGTCGGCACAGATACGCAGTATTTT CASSLRGVGTDTQYF
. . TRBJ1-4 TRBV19 TGTGCCAGTAGTATAGTTCTAATGGAAAAACTGTTTTTT CASSIVLMEKLFF
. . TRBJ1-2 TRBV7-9 TGTGCCAGCTCCAGCTCTCGGGGCTACACCTTC CASSSSRGYTF
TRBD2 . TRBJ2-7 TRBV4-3 TGCGCCAGCAGCCAAGGACTAGCGGGGGCCCCTTACCAGTACTTC CASSQGLAGAPYQYF
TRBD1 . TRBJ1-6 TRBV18 TGTGCCAGCTCCCTTGGACAGGGAAATTCACCCCTCCACTTT CASSLGQGNSPLHF
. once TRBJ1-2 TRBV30 TGTGCCTGGAATGATTACTTCTATGGCTACACCTTC CAWNDYFYGYTF
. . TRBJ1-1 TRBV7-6 TGTGCCAGCAGCTCGATCGTTGGTCTAGGGACTGAAGCTTTCTTT CASSSIVGLGTEAFF
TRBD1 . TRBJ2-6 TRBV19 TGTGCCAGTAGTAGCGGACAGGGGACCGGGGCCAACGTCCTGACTTTC CASSSGQGTGANVLTF
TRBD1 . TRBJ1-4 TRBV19 TGTGCCAGTAGTAAAGACAGGGGTGCAACTAATGAAAAACTGTTTTTT CASSKDRGATNEKLFF
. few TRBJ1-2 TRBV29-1 TGCAGCGTTGATGGGGCCAGGGCCTATGGCTACACCTTC CSVDGARAYGYTF
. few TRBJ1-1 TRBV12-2 TGTGCAAGTCGCTTAGTGACTGAAGCTTTCTTT CASRLVTEAFF
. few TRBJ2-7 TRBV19 TGTGCCAGTAAGAGAGGGGCAGTCGGCTACGAGCAGTACTTC CASKRGAVGYEQYF
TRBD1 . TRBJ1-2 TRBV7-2 TGTGCCAGCAGCTTAGGCAGGGGGAAGAGAGGCTACACCTTC CASSLGRGKRGYTF
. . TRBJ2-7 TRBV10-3 TGTGCCATCAGTGAGACAGACTACGAGCAGTACTTC CAISETDYEQYF
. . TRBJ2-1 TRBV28 TGTGCCAGCAGTCCGCGACAATACTACAATGAGCAGTTCTTC CASSPRQYYNEQFF
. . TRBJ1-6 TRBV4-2 TGTGCCAGCAGCCAAGATCTTCTCGGGGTGGGTTCACCCCTCCACTTT CASSQDLLGVGSPLHF
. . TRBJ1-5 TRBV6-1 TGTGCCAGCACCGGGGGAAAGGCTCAGCCCCAGCATTTT CASTGGKAQPQHF
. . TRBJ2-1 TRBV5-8 TGTGCCAGCAGCTTGTTCGATGGGGGACAGTTCTTC CASSLFDGGQFF
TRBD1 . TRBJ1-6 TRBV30 TGTGCCTGGACTTTGGCAGGGGGTTCCTCACCCCTCCACTTT CAWTLAGGSSPLHF
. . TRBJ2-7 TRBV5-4 TGTGCCAGCAGCTTTTCCAATACAGGGAGGGAGCAGTACTTC CASSFSNTGREQYF
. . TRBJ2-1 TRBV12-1 TGTGCCAGCAGCTTTGTCACAGGGGGTAACGATGAGCAGTTCTTC CASSFVTGGNDEQFF
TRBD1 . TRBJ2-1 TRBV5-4 TGTGCCAGCAGCTGGGGACAGGGGGCCTACAATGAGCAGTTCTTC CASSWGQGAYNEQFF
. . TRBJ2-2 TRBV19 TGTGCCAGCACCCCCGCCGGATGGGGAACCGGGGAGCTGTTTTTT CASTPAGWGTGELFF
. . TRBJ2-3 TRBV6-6 TGTGCCAGCGGCGAGCGCAAGCAGTATTTT CASGERKQYF